The clone carrying this TCR beta chain came up once. Its antigen is as yet unknown. Both 60 Vbeta primers and 13 Jbeta primers went into the PCR. TCRdb keeps only in-frame clones here, not all; method: immunoSEQ multiplex PCR. The data hold more than 100,000 clones, with almost 80% observed a single time. The sample originates from a study of cytomegalovirus exposure and HLA in healthy donors. Study-wide results and limits: Highly shared variants forming one cluster were likely a sequencing artifact. Reports indicate that TCR beta sequences accurately predicted the HLA-A and HLA-B alleles of most subjects. A previous analysis found most TCR beta V segments productive roughly 87% or roughly 30% of the time.

The sequence came from a man between 50 and 59 years old in good health and CMV-seropositive. The sample taken for sequencing was PBMCs.

The CDR3 loop reads CASSSPDSPTGELFF. CDR3 in DNA: TGTGCCAGTAGTAGCCCGGACTCCCCCACCGGGGAGCTGTTTTTT. The chain recombines TRBV19 with TRBJ2-2; a possible D gene is TRBD2 (5 bases). V shed 4 bases and J shed 4 bases, with 13 bases lying between them. CDR1 is LNHDA and CDR2 is SQIVND in the germline V gene (reference sequence). This CDR3 is 15 amino acids long.